The clone carrying this T cell receptor beta chain appeared once. This specimen belongs to a study of blood T cell repertoires in COVID-19. The CDR3 covers 14 residues. V lost 0 bases, J lost 5 bases, and 11 bases lay in between. CDR1 is MGHDK, CDR2 SYGVNS, per germline. Here immunoSEQ multiplex PCR was the method, and the copy in TCRdb shows in-frame clones only, minus some. The sample includes 270,000 or so clones, over 75% of them seen just once. Sequences were obtained from peripheral blood. The chain carries TRBV25-1 and TRBJ2-7; D gene ambiguous. The sequence was obtained from a human donor in a cohort sampled during active COVID-19. The CDR3 region has the DNA TGTGCCAGCAGTGAATATCCGCGTAGCAACGAGCAGTACTTC. This translates into CASSEYPRSNEQYF.